One sample yielded the 15 T cell receptor beta chains listed below, sequenced in a study of blood T cells in healthy people across ages (dated by TCRdb to 2014 to 2015). The library came from 5' RACE. Instrument used: Illumina HiSeq 2500. A second about 7 to 12 cycle PCR used a sample-barcoded 5' primer and a J-beta primer mix. TCRdb trimmed public reads at Q25 via fastp, called clones via MiXCR and kept in-frame beta chains. Every CDR3 protein is listed once, alongside the most common genes and DNA of its rows. This sample lists under 950,000 distinct CDR3 sequences; over 20% were detected once. The ten largest clones capture around 22% of the sample. Sequenced: blood. The receptors originated from a man in his 70s in good health.

This clonotype was detected only a few times. The rearrangement joins TRBV12-3 or TRBV12-4 to TRBJ2-7; 8 bases are shared with TRBD2. The CDR3 totals 18 residues. With V trimmed by 6 bases and J by 0 bases, 16 bases remained unmatched. The CDR3 spells CASSPPGGSGASSYEQYF. For the CDR3, the DNA is TGTGCCAGCAGCCCTCCGGGCGGTAGCGGGGCAAGCTCCTACGAGCAGTACTTC.

This clonotype was seen only a few times. The chain carries TRBV18 and TRBJ2-7; D gene unclear. The CDR3 is 16 residues long. Germline V CDR1 and CDR2: KGHSH, LQKENI. Trimming removed 3 bases at V and 0 bases at J, with 15 bases between. The CDR3 region has the DNA TGTGCCAGCTCACCCTTAGTTCGCAGGAGCTCCTACGAGCAGTACTTC. Protein sequence: CASSPLVRRSSYEQYF. Supplemented by reference TRBV18 and TRBJ2-7, the full variable domain reads NAGVMQNPRHLVRRRGQEARLRCSPMKGHSHVYWYRQLPEEGLKFMVYLQKENIIDESGMPKERFSAEFPKEGPSILRIQQVVRGDSAAYFCASSPLVRRSSYEQYFGPGTRLTVT.

For this clonotype: A read error may produce the germline difference seen at one junction end. This CDR3 is CNAIGEPIAQFF. CDR3 nucleotides: TGCAATGCTATCGGAGAGCCTATAGCTCAGTTCTTC. The chain couples TRBV20-1 to TRBJ2-5; no definite D call. The better agreement between TRBJ2-1 and the DNA end casts doubt on the J call. CDR1 and CDR2 from the germline V gene are DFQATT and SNEGSKA (reference sequence). CDR3 length equals 12 residues.

The chain has TRBV14 and TRBJ2-3; D uncertain. The CDR3 loop spans 12 amino acids. V shed 1 base and J shed 10 bases, with 9 bases lying between them. The germline CDR1 and CDR2 sequences are SGHDN and FVKESK. The CDR3 reads CASSQASAAQYF. CDR3 sequence (DNA): TGTGCCAGCAGCCAAGCTAGTGCTGCGCAGTATTTT.

A single count supports this clonotype. The J gene is TRBJ2-2, the V gene TRBV10-3; TRBD1 matches at 9 bases. The germline CDR1 and CDR2 sequences are ENHRY and SYGVKD. Trimming took 6 bases from V and 0 from J; bases not matched to a gene: 5. The CDR3 is made up of 16 amino acids. The CDR3: CAIRFGTGSNTGELFF. CDR3 DNA: TGTGCCATCAGGTTTGGGACAGGGTCGAACACCGGGGAGCTGTTTTTT.

The rearrangement uses TRBV6-6 and TRBJ2-5; TRBD2 is a possible D gene (5 bases). Germline assignment: CDR1 MNHNY and CDR2 SVGAGI (reference sequence). V lost 2 bases and J lost 3, with 10 bases in between. The CDR3 spans 14 residues. CDR3 DNA: TGTGCCAGCAGTTACGGGTTGACTAAAGAGACCCAGTACTTC. Translation: CASSYGLTKETQYF.

This clonotype showed up just a few times. This sequence joins TRBV12-3 or TRBV12-4 and TRBJ2-2; D uncertain. Trimming left V 3 bases short and J 4 bases short, with 12 bases between. The CDR3 spans 15 residues. The DNA for the CDR3 is TGTGCCAGCAGTTTCGACGCCCTTATCACCGGGGAGCTGTTTTTT. Its translation: CASSFDALITGELFF.

The rearrangement uses TRBV7-9 and TRBJ1-2, with D hard to call. CDR3 size: 14 residues. The germline gives CDR1 SEHNR, CDR2 FQNEAQ (reference sequence). Trimming removed 4 bases from V and 5 bases from J, with 14 bases in between. In DNA, the CDR3 is TGTGCCAGCAGCTCCGGATCCAGCCCTTATGGCTACACCTTC. Translation gives CASSSGSSPYGYTF.

This clonotype was counted only a few times. The chain has TRBV3-1 and TRBJ2-2; D is possibly TRBD2 (5 bases). The CDR3 contains 13 residues. The V gene lost 8 bases and the J gene lost 1 base, with 8 bases spanning the gap. Germline-derived CDR1 and CDR2 are LGHDT and YNNKEL (reference sequence). In nucleotides, the CDR3 is TGTGCCAGCGGTCGGGGGAACACCGGGGAGCTGTTTTTT. Translation: CASGRGNTGELFF.

The sample holds a few counts of this clonotype. A read error is possible here, since a much larger clone lies one base away. The conserved phenylalanine or tryptophan normally closing the CDR3 is absent here, so this likely arose from a read error. No DNA is shown, since the ends of the CDR3 on it are uncertain; the CDR3 is the one TCRdb lists. V is TRBV11-2 and J is TRBJ2-1; the table's D call, TRBD2, was not checked against the DNA. Germline V gives CDR1 SGHAT, CDR2 FQNNGV. The CDR3 has 13 amino acids, counting both end residues. The CDR3 loop reads CASSPPWDYERYV.

This clonotype showed up just a few times. This sequence joins TRBV20-1 and TRBJ2-3, with 14 bases matching TRBD2. With 1 base clipped from V and 6 bases from J, the junction kept 15 bases outside the gene matches. CDR1 and CDR2 (germline): DFQATT, SNEGSKA (reference sequence). The length of the CDR3 is 19 residues. Here the CDR3 reads CSARVSFWTSGGILDTQYF. In DNA, the CDR3 is TGCAGTGCTAGAGTTAGTTTTTGGACTAGCGGGGGGATCCTGGATACGCAGTATTTT.

The V gene is TRBV12-3 or TRBV12-4, the J gene TRBJ1-4, with 10 bases matching TRBD1. CDR3 length: 15 amino acids. After removal of 6 bases from V and 8 bases from J, the junction contained 9 bases not matched to a gene. CDR3 sequence (DNA): TGTGCCAGCAGATCCTTTGGGACAGGGGAGGAAAAACTGTTTTTT. Its protein is CASRSFGTGEEKLFF.

The rearrangement links TRBV20-1 to TRBJ2-4, with 7 bases fitting TRBD2. Germline CDR1 is DFQATT and CDR2 is SNEGSKA (reference sequence). The CDR3 length is 15 residues. With 8 bases clipped from V and 0 bases from J, the junction kept 10 bases outside the gene matches. This CDR3 is CSSGGGMIAKNIQYF. CDR3 sequence (DNA): TGCAGTTCCGGGGGAGGGATGATAGCCAAAAACATTCAGTACTTC.

The rearrangement links TRBV5-1 to TRBJ1-2; a weak D match, TRBD1 (5 bases). The CDR3 consists of 15 residues. V was pared by 0 bases and J by 6 bases, with 15 bases between. Per the germline V gene, CDR1 is SGHRS and CDR2 is YFSETQ. The CDR3 loop is CASSLAQGRADGYTF. CDR3 sequence (DNA): TGCGCCAGCAGCTTGGCCCAAGGCAGGGCAGATGGCTACACCTTC.

The rearrangement links TRBV5-1 to TRBJ1-1; TRBD1 matches 8 bases. CDR3 length equals 18 residues. V trimming: 0 bases; J trimming: 3 bases; junction bases outside the gene matches: 13. Germline V gene lookup returns CDR1 SGHRS and CDR2 YFSETQ. Written as DNA, the CDR3 is TGCGCCAGCAGCTTGGGTCCCAGGGGGCGATTTGTGGACACTGAAGCTTTCTTT. This codes for CASSLGPRGRFVDTEAFF.